This TCR beta chain was identified during a study of CD8+ T cells in alopecia areata. Broader study findings: Lesional scalp displayed greater clonality than normal scalp, most notably in alopecia totalis/universalis.

The CDR3 has 15 amino acids. CDR1 and CDR2 (germline): SGHTA, FQGNSA. V dropped 0 bases and J dropped 3 bases, with 11 bases sitting between them. Extracted RNA was reverse transcribed into cDNA, the sequencing template. The protocol was immunoSEQ multiplex PCR, while the TCRdb copy is restricted to in-frame clones and leaves out a portion. This table holds around 120,000 clones, 47% found once. Researchers took lesional scalp punch biopsies and peripheral blood from people who were alopecia areata patients. The sorting of PBMCs gave CD4+ and CD8+ T cells. Regarding this clone: Its antigen is not identified.

The TCR sequence derives from a human donor with alopecia areata. The V gene is TRBV7-2, the J gene TRBJ2-5; D uncertain. The source material was NKG2D-low CD8+ T cells sorted from blood. For the CDR3, the DNA is TGTGCCAGCAGCTTAGCGAGGATCCCGGAAGAGACCCAGTACTTC. Encoded protein: CASSLARIPEETQYF.